This entry describes one TCR beta chain. In germline, CDR1 is KGHSH, CDR2 LQKENI. V lost 2 bases and J 4 bases, leaving 17 bases between the germline ends. This CDR3 comprises 16 residues. Authors' analysis steps: Researchers report that nucleated cell counts were estimated from reference gene primer amplification. Measured with immunoSEQ multiplex PCR; TCRdb has only the in-frame clones, and not every one. The DNA gave D and trimming, while V, J and clone size come from that table. The table records some 120,000 clones, about 74% of them present only once. This sample stems from a study of blood T cell repertoires in COVID-19. In the study overall: Spain, Italy and the United States supplied samples that represented acute and convalescent COVID-19. PBMCs, B-cell-depleted T cells, or T cells provided the cDNA or gDNA that made up the material.

The clonotype was recovered from a human donor in a cohort sampled during active COVID-19. What was sequenced was peripheral blood. The chain employs TRBV18 and TRBJ1-2, with D possibly TRBD1 on 6 matching bases. The DNA of the CDR3 is TGTGCCAGCTCACCAGTGATTTCAGGGGATTCCTATGGCTACACCTTC. Its translation is CASSPVISGDSYGYTF.